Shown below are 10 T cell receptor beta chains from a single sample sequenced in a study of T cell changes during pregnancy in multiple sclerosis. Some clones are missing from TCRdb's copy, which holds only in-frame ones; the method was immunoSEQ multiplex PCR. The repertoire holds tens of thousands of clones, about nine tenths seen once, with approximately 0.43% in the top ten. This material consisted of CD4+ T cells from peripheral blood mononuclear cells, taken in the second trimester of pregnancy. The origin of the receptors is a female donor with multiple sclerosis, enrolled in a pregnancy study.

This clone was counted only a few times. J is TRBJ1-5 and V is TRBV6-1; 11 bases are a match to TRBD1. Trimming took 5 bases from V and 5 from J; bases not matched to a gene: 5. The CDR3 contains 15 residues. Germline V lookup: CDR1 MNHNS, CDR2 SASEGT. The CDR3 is CASSWTGGFDQPQHF. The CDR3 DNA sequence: TGTGCCAGCAGTTGGACAGGGGGCTTCGATCAGCCCCAGCATTTT.

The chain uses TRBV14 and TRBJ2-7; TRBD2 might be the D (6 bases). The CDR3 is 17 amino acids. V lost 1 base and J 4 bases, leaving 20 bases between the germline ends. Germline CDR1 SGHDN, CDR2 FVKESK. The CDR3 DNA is TGTGCCAGCAGCCAAGGAGTCGGTAGCGGAATCGTTTACGAGCAGTACTTC. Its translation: CASSQGVGSGIVYEQYF.

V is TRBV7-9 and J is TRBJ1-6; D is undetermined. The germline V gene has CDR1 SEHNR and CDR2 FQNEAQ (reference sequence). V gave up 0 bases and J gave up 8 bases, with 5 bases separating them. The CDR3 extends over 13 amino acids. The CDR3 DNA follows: TGTGCCAGCAGCTTAGCGCGTGATTCACCCCTCCACTTT. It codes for CASSLARDSPLHF.

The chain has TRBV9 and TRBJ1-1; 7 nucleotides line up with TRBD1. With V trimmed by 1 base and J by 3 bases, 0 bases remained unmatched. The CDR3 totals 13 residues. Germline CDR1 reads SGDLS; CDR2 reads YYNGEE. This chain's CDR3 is CASSVQGDTEAFF. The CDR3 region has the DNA TGTGCCAGCAGCGTACAGGGGGACACTGAAGCTTTCTTT.

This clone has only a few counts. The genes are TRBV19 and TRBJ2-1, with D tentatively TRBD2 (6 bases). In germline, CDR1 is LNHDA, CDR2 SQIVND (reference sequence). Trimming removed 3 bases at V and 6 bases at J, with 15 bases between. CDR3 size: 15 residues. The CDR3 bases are TGTGCCAGTAGTATGCGGGGTAGTATGGCCAATGAGCAGTTCTTC. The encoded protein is CASSMRGSMANEQFF.

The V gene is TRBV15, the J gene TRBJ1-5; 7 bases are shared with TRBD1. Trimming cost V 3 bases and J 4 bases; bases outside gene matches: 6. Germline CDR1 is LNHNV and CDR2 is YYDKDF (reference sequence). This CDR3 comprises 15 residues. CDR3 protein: CATSRAKQGNQPQHF. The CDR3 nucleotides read TGTGCCACCAGCAGGGCTAAACAGGGGAATCAGCCCCAGCATTTT. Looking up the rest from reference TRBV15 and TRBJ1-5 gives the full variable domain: DAMVIQNPRYQVTQFGKPVTLSCSQTLNHNVMYWYQQKSSQAPKLLFHYYDKDFNNEADTPDNFQSRRPNTSFCFLDIRSPGLGDTAMYLCATSRAKQGNQPQHFGDGTRLSIL.

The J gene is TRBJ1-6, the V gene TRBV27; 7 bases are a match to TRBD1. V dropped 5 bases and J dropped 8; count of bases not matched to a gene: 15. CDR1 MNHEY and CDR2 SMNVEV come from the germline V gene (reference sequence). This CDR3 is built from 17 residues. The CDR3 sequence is CASSARNAWDSYSPLHF. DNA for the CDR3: TGTGCCAGCAGTGCCAGGAACGCCTGGGACAGCTATTCACCCCTCCACTTT.

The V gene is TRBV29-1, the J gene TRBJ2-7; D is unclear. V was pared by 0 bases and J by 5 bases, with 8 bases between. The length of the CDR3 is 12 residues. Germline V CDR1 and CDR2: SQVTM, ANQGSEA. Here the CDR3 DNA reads TGCAGCGTTGAAGAACCCAGGAACGAGCAGTACTTC. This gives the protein CSVEEPRNEQYF.

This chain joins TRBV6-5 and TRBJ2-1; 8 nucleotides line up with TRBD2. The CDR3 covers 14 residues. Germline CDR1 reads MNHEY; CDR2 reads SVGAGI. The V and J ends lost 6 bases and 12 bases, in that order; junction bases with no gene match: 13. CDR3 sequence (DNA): TGTGCCAGCAGACCAAACTTGGGTAGCGGGGTGCAGTTCTTC. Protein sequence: CASRPNLGSGVQFF.

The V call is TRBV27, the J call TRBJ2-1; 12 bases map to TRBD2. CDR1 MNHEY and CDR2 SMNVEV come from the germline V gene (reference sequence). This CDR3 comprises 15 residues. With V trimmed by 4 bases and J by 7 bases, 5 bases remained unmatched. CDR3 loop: CASSSLAGGPNEQFF. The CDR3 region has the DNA TGTGCCAGCAGTTCGCTAGCGGGAGGGCCGAATGAGCAGTTCTTC.